The 9 T cell receptor beta chains presented below share a single source sample, sequenced in a study of blood T cell repertoires in COVID-19 (TCRdb year 2020). The protocol used for the library was the immunoSEQ multiplex PCR assay. The clones in this table, taken by TCRdb from immuneACCESS, are in-frame only. Not every clone is retained; where verified, under half of the shortfall comes from an unresolved V gene, and the cause of the rest is unknown. For this sample the table gives 150,000 to 160,000 clones, of which about four fifths were detected only once. The ten largest clonotypes hold just over 0.55% of the sample. Input material: peripheral blood. Receptors originate from a man between 60 and 70 years old with acute or convalescent COVID-19.

The rearrangement joins TRBV25-1 to TRBJ2-7; weak D call: TRBD1 (6 bases). Trimming removed 4 bases from V and 4 bases from J, with 17 bases in between. Per the germline V gene, CDR1 is MGHDK and CDR2 is SYGVNS. The CDR3 is 15 amino acids. DNA of the CDR3: TGTGCCAGCAGTGTCTACAGGGATAGGAAGTACGAGCAGTACTTC. It yields the protein CASSVYRDRKYEQYF.

The chain combines TRBV4-3 with TRBJ1-2; 9 nucleotides line up with TRBD1. Germline V gene lookup returns CDR1 LGHNA and CDR2 YSLEER. Unmatched junction bases numbered 4, after V lost 4 bases and J lost 1 base. The CDR3 covers 15 residues. This chain's CDR3 is CASSPGQGINYGYTF. CDR3 nucleotides: TGCGCCAGCAGCCCAGGACAGGGGATTAACTATGGCTACACCTTC.

The chain uses TRBV6-5 and TRBJ1-4; 8 bases are shared with TRBD1. This CDR3 has 13 amino acids. V was pared by 6 bases and J by 6 bases, with 3 bases of the junction left unmatched. In germline, CDR1 is MNHEY, CDR2 SVGAGI. The CDR3 here is CASRLTGDEKLFF. CDR3 DNA sequence: TGTGCCAGCAGGTTGACAGGGGATGAAAAACTGTTTTTT.

The rearrangement links TRBV5-1 to TRBJ1-4, with D maybe TRBD1 (6 bases). V lost 5 bases and J 5 bases, leaving 13 bases between the germline ends. This CDR3 region has 14 residues. Germline V gene lookup returns CDR1 SGHRS and CDR2 YFSETQ. This CDR3 is CASSSQGPNEKLFF. CDR3 bases: TGCGCCAGCAGTTCACAGGGCCCGAATGAAAAACTGTTTTTT.

The gene calls are TRBV5-6 and TRBJ2-1; TRBD2 might be the D (5 bases). CDR1 SGHDT and CDR2 YYEEEE come from the germline V gene. The CDR3 runs 15 residues. V dropped 2 bases and J dropped 10 bases, with 19 bases sitting between them. CDR3 DNA: TGTGCCAGCAGCTTTGTGGGAGTGAAAATCCGGGAGCAGTTCTTC. This translates into CASSFVGVKIREQFF.

The chain joins TRBV4-2 to TRBJ2-7; 13 bases agree with TRBD2. Trimming took 0 bases from V and 2 from J; bases not matched to a gene: 4. The V gene's germline CDR1 is LGHNA and CDR2 YNFKEQ. This CDR3 region has 17 residues. CDR3 nucleotides: TGTGCCAGCAGCCAAGATGGACTAGCGGGGGTCCCCTACGAGCAGTACTTC. Its translation: CASSQDGLAGVPYEQYF.

V is TRBV7-2 and J is TRBJ2-1; D unresolved. V shed 3 bases and J shed 7 bases, with 10 bases lying between them. The CDR3 runs to 13 residues. The germline gives CDR1 SGHTA, CDR2 FQGNSA. CDR3 DNA sequence: TGTGCCAGCAGCTTCGAGATTCGGAATGAGCAGTTCTTC. As protein: CASSFEIRNEQFF.

The V and J genes are TRBV6-5 and TRBJ1-3; possible D gene TRBD1, 5 bases. CDR3 length: 16 amino acids. CDR1 MNHEY and CDR2 SVGAGI come from the germline V gene. Trimming shortened V by 2 bases and J by 0 bases, and 11 bases separated the two germline ends. CDR3 nucleotide sequence: TGTGCCAGCAGTTACACTTCAGGGCCCTCTGGAAACACCATATATTTT. Translation: CASSYTSGPSGNTIYF.

The genes are TRBV7-9 and TRBJ2-1, with 7 bases matching TRBD2. With 5 bases clipped from V and 4 bases from J, the junction kept 11 bases outside the gene matches. Per germline, CDR1 SEHNR and CDR2 FQNEAQ (reference sequence). The CDR3 runs to 16 residues. The chain's CDR3 is CASSPSPASGYNEQFF. The DNA for the CDR3 is TGTGCCAGCAGCCCCTCCCCGGCTAGCGGTTACAATGAGCAGTTCTTC.